Sequencing of this T cell receptor (beta chain) was carried out in a study of cytomegalovirus exposure and HLA in healthy donors. Primers for the PCR totalled 60 Vbeta and 13 Jbeta. Assay: immunoSEQ multiplex PCR; the TCRdb copy retains only in-frame clones and omits some. This table has under 150,000 clones, around 84% appearing once. Findings and limits, study-wide: Later work showed greater clonal expansion in HLA-associated TCR beta chains than in equally common others.

CDR1 and CDR2 from the germline V gene are SGHAT and FQNNGV. V was clipped by 6 bases and J by 11 bases, with 14 bases between them. This CDR3 has 13 amino acids. Details on this clone: The antigen remains unidentified.

Healthy bone marrow donors made up the cohort. The V and J genes are TRBV11-2 and TRBJ1-6, with D perhaps matching TRBD1 (6 bases). The TCR was taken from a man younger than 30 in good health and CMV-seronegative. Sequencing used PBMCs. The CDR3 is CASSPQGGTPLHF. In DNA, the CDR3 is TGTGCCAGCAGTCCACAGGGAGGGACACCCCTCCACTTT.